These 20 T cell receptor beta chains share one sample of origin, sequenced in a study of cytomegalovirus exposure and HLA in healthy donors. PCR was performed using 60 Vbeta and 13 Jbeta primers. Clones were sequenced by immunoSEQ multiplex PCR, and TCRdb holds only the in-frame ones, with some missing. Among 70,000 to 95,000 clones listed, around 81% were seen once. The specimen sequenced was PBMCs. These receptors all stem from a male donor in good health and CMV-seronegative.

This chain links TRBV5-1 with TRBJ2-3, with 8 positions matching TRBD2. Germline CDR1 SGHRS, CDR2 YFSETQ. The CDR3 is 19 residues long. V trimming: 2 bases; J trimming: 6 bases; junction bases outside the gene matches: 20. The CDR3 reads CASSFKQGRRTSFGDTQYF. The CDR3 DNA reads as TGCGCCAGCAGCTTTAAGCAGGGAAGGAGGACTAGCTTCGGTGATACGCAGTATTTT.

This clone was seen only a few times. The chain carries TRBV9 and TRBJ1-6; the match to TRBD1 covers 10 bases. J was trimmed by 7 bases and V by 4 bases; bases with no gene match: 5. The germline gives CDR1 SGDLS, CDR2 YYNGEE. The CDR3 runs to 15 residues. CDR3 amino acids: CASSKWTGGNSPLHF. The CDR3, as DNA: TGTGCCAGCAGCAAATGGACAGGGGGAAATTCACCCCTCCACTTT.

The rearrangement links TRBV4-2 to TRBJ1-1, with D maybe TRBD1 (6 bases). Germline V CDR1 and CDR2: LGHNA, YNFKEQ. The CDR3 totals 13 residues. Trimming removed 4 bases from V and 6 bases from J, with 12 bases in between. CDR3 DNA: TGTGCCAGCAGCCCTACCAGGGGTGCTGAAGCTTTCTTT. Translated, it gives CASSPTRGAEAFF.

The chain couples TRBV15 to TRBJ1-4; 7 nucleotides line up with TRBD1. J lost 4 bases, V lost 2 bases, and 4 bases had no gene match. Germline V gene sequence: CDR1 LNHNV, CDR2 YYDKDF (reference sequence). There are 15 residues in the CDR3. CDR3 DNA sequence: TGTGCCACCAGCAGATCGGGACAGCTTAATGAAAAACTGTTTTTT. It translates to CATSRSGQLNEKLFF.

The chain recombines TRBV28 with TRBJ1-2, with 9 bases matching TRBD1. J lost 2 bases, V lost 10 bases, and 5 bases had no gene match. There are 13 residues in the CDR3. CDR1 MDHEN and CDR2 SYDVKM come from the germline V gene. The CDR3 loop reads CATLTGGNYGYTF. DNA of the CDR3: TGTGCCACATTGACAGGGGGAAACTATGGCTACACCTTC.

V usage is TRBV5-1 and J usage is TRBJ2-1; 8 bases map to TRBD1. CDR3 length: 15 residues. With V trimmed by 7 bases and J by 1 base, 7 bases remained unmatched. Germline lookup yields CDR1 SGHRS and CDR2 YFSETQ. CDR3 region: CASHVDRGSYNEQFF. The CDR3 coding sequence is TGCGCCAGCCACGTCGACAGGGGATCCTACAATGAGCAGTTCTTC.

The rearrangement links TRBV7-6 to TRBJ2-1, with TRBD1 identical over 7 bases. The CDR3 spans 16 residues. The junction had 11 bases not matched to a gene; V was cut back by 5 bases and J by 4 bases. CDR1 and CDR2 (germline): SGHVS, FNYEAQ. CDR3 protein: CASSPGTAPQYNEQFF. The CDR3 DNA reads TGTGCCAGCAGCCCTGGGACAGCCCCTCAGTACAATGAGCAGTTCTTC. Using reference TRBV7-6 and TRBJ2-1 for the parts outside the CDR3, the full variable domain is GAGVSQSPRYKVTKRGQDVALRCDPISGHVSLYWYRQALGQGPEFLTYFNYEAQQDKSGLPNDRFSAERPEGSISTLTIQRTEQRDSAMYRCASSPGTAPQYNEQFFGPGTRLTVL.

The count of this clone is one. This chain joins TRBV19 and TRBJ2-2; 10 bases align to TRBD1. Per the germline V gene, CDR1 is LNHDA and CDR2 is SQIVND (reference sequence). This CDR3 has 15 residues. V gave up 3 bases and J gave up 6 bases; unmatched junction bases: 4. CDR3 sequence: CASSIRDRGAGELFF. In DNA, the CDR3 is TGTGCCAGTAGTATTAGGGACAGGGGCGCCGGGGAGCTGTTTTTT.

V gene TRBV2 combines with J gene TRBJ1-1; D gene uncertain. This CDR3 region has 14 residues. Deletions cut 3 bases from V and 5 bases from J, with 13 bases between. In germline, CDR1 is SNHLY, CDR2 FYNNEI. CDR3 residues: CASSDPGWETEAFF. The CDR3 DNA follows: TGTGCCAGCAGTGATCCGGGGTGGGAAACTGAAGCTTTCTTT.

The genes are TRBV16 and TRBJ1-2; D is unclear. V was cut by 0 bases and J by 4 bases, with 3 bases left in between. There are 12 residues in the CDR3. In germline, CDR1 is KGHSY, CDR2 FQNENV. The CDR3 region has the DNA TGTGCCAGCAGCCAATCTCGCTATGGCTACACCTTC. It encodes CASSQSRYGYTF.

The CDR3 loop reads CASSHQGYEQYF. The DNA for the CDR3 is TGCGCCAGCAGCCACCAGGGATACGAGCAGTACTTC. The rearrangement joins TRBV4-1 to TRBJ2-5, with a tentative D call TRBD1 (5 bases). The J call may be mistaken, given a closer DNA end match to TRBJ2-7. Looked up from germline, CDR1 is MGHRA and CDR2 is YSYEKL. This CDR3 is built from 12 residues.

The genes are TRBV5-1 and TRBJ1-5, with a possible D match to TRBD1 (5 bases). The CDR3 runs 14 residues. V was pared by 6 bases and J by 5 bases, with 15 bases between. CDR1 and CDR2 from the germline V gene are SGHRS and YFSETQ. CDR3 sequence: CASNFDSPHQPQHF. The CDR3 nucleotides are TGCGCCAGCAACTTCGACAGCCCGCATCAGCCCCAGCATTTT.

The chain has TRBV18 and TRBJ1-1; D may be TRBD1 (5 bases). Trimming took 2 bases from V and 1 from J, leaving 8 bases between them. Germline V lookup: CDR1 KGHSH, CDR2 LQKENI. This CDR3 is built from 14 residues. CDR3 amino acids: CASSPTQGNTEAFF. The DNA for the CDR3 is TGTGCCAGCTCACCAACTCAGGGGAACACTGAAGCTTTCTTT. Variable domain in full (rest from reference TRBV18 and TRBJ1-1): NAGVMQNPRHLVRRRGQEARLRCSPMKGHSHVYWYRQLPEEGLKFMVYLQKENIIDESGMPKERFSAEFPKEGPSILRIQQVVRGDSAAYFCASSPTQGNTEAFFGQGTRLTVV.

The V call is TRBV16, the J call TRBJ1-5, with TRBD1 matching 11 bases. CDR1 KGHSY and CDR2 FQNENV come from the germline V gene. The CDR3 runs to 18 residues. V lost 2 bases to trimming and J lost 3 bases; unmatched junction nucleotides: 9. The CDR3, as DNA: TGTGCCAGCAGCCAAAGTCCGGGACAGGGGGTTATCAATCAGCCCCAGCATTTT. It encodes CASSQSPGQGVINQPQHF. The full variable domain, with the rest looked up from reference TRBV16 and TRBJ1-5, is GEEVAQTPKHLVRGEGQKAKLYCAPIKGHSYVFWYQQVLKNEFKFLISFQNENVFDETGMPKERFSAKCLPNSPCSLEIQATKLEDSAVYFCASSQSPGQGVINQPQHFGDGTRLSIL.

The CDR3 loop reads CASSEFAGEGTQYF. The CDR3, as DNA: TGTGCCAGCAGTGAATTCGCGGGAGAAGGGACCCAGTACTTC. The rearrangement links TRBV2 to TRBJ2-5, with 7 bases aligning to TRBD2. There are 14 residues in the CDR3. V was clipped by 2 bases and J by 7 bases; unmatched bases: 7. Germline V lookup: CDR1 SNHLY, CDR2 FYNNEI.

The chain carries TRBV20-1 and TRBJ2-7; D ambiguous. Germline-derived CDR1 and CDR2 are DFQATT and SNEGSKA (reference sequence). Trimming cost V 6 bases and J 9 bases, with 15 bases left between them. The length of the CDR3 is 11 residues. Written as DNA, the CDR3 is TGCAGTGCGCTAACCAACGGCGGGCAGTACTTC. Amino acids: CSALTNGGQYF.

V and J are TRBV7-9 and TRBJ1-5; D uncertain. CDR1 is SEHNR, CDR2 FQNEAQ, per germline (reference sequence). The CDR3 is made up of 13 amino acids. Trimming took off 4 bases at V and 7 bases at J, with 11 bases between the two ends. The CDR3 sequence: CASSSTTGQPQHF. The CDR3 DNA follows: TGTGCCAGCAGCTCCACCACGGGGCAGCCCCAGCATTTT.

The chain carries TRBV2 and TRBJ2-7; the D gene is possibly TRBD2 (5 bases). Trimming left V 5 bases short and J 7 bases short, with 15 bases between. The CDR3 is 13 amino acids. The V gene's germline CDR1 is SNHLY and CDR2 FYNNEI. The CDR3 loop is CASSLKSRGEQYF. The DNA for the CDR3 is TGTGCCAGCAGTCTGAAGTCACGGGGAGAGCAGTACTTC.

V and J are TRBV7-2 and TRBJ2-3; TRBD1 aligns across 7 bases. V shed 4 bases and J 0 bases; nucleotides not matched to a gene: 7. Germline V gene lookup returns CDR1 SGHTA and CDR2 FQGNSA. This CDR3 has 16 residues. The CDR3 coding sequence is TGTGCCAGCAGCTACCAACAGGGGCCCAGCACAGATACGCAGTATTTT. The encoded protein is CASSYQQGPSTDTQYF.

The chain couples TRBV18 to TRBJ2-5; a weak D match, TRBD2 (5 bases). Germline-derived CDR1 and CDR2 are KGHSH and LQKENI. V lost 1 base to trimming and J lost 0 bases, with 9 bases between them. The CDR3 spans 15 residues. The CDR3 here is CASSPLRANQETQYF. CDR3 nucleotides: TGTGCCAGCTCACCACTGCGGGCTAACCAAGAGACCCAGTACTTC.